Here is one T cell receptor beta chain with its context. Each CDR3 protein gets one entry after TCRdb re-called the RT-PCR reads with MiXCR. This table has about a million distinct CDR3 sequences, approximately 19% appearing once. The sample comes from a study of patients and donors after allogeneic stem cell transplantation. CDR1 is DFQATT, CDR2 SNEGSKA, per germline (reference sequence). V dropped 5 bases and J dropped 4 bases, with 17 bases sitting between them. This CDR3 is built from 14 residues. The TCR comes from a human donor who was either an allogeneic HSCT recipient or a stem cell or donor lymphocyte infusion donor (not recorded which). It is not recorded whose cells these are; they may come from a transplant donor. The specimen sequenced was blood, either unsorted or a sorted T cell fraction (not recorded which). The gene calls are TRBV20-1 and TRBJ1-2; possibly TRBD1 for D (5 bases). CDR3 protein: CSARPTTDFYGYTF. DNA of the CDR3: TGCAGTGCTCGGCCCACGACAGATTTCTATGGCTACACCTTC.